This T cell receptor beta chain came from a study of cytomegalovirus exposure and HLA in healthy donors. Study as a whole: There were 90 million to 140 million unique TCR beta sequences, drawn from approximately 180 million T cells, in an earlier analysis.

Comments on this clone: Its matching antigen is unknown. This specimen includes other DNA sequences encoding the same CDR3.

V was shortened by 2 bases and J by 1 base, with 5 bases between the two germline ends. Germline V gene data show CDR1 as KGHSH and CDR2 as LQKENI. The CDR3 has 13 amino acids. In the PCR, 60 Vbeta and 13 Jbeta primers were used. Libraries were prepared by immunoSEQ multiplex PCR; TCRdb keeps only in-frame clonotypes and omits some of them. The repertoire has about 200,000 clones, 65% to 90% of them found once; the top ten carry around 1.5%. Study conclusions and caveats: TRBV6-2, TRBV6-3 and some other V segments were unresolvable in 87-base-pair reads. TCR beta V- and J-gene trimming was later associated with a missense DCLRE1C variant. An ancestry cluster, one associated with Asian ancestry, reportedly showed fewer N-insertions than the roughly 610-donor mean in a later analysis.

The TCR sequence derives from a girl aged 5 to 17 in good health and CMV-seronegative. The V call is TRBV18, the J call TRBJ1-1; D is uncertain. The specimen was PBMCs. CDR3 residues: CASSPSGNTEAFF. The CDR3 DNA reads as TGTGCCAGCTCACCATCGGGGAACACTGAAGCTTTCTTT.